This T cell receptor (beta chain) was found in a study of T cells in Graves' hyperthyroidism and ophthalmopathy. Study in general: Peripheral blood collection took place at initial diagnosis, before any treatment.

CDR1 and CDR2 (germline): MDHEN, SYDVKM. The CDR3 covers 12 residues. V was pared by 7 bases and J by 6 bases, with 12 bases between. The source material, RNA transcripts, was used to amplify TCR beta CDR3 regions. Researchers ran a first-round RT-PCR on the TCR CDR3 using the HTBI primer set. Each CDR3 protein gets one entry after TCRdb re-called the multiplex PCR reads with MiXCR. The sample includes roughly 700,000 distinct CDR3 sequences, 12% to 15% of them seen just once. Concerning this clonotype: What it recognizes is unknown. This sequence may be a read error, since a much larger clone differs from it by one base.

It was considered stable Graves' hyperthyroidism when ophthalmopathy did not progress within 18 months. Study-wide points: Onset of ophthalmopathy came a median roughly 6.5 months after the model predicted it.

The specimen was blood. This sequence joins TRBV28 and TRBJ1-1; TRBD1 might be the D (6 bases). This sequence originates from a woman under 30 with Graves' hyperthyroidism. The DNA of the CDR3 is TGTGCCAGCACATACGAGGGGGCTGAAGCTTTCTTT. Protein: CASTYEGAEAFF.